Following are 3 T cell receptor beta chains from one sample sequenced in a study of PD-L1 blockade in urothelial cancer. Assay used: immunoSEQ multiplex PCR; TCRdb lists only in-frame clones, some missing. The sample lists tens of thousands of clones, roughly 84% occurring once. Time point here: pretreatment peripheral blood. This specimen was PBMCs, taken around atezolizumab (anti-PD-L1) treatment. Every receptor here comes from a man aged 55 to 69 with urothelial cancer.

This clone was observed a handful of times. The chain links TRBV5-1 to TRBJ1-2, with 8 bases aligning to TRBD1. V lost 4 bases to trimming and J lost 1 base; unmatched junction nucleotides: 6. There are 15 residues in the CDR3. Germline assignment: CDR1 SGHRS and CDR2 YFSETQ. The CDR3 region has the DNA TGCGCCAGCAGCCGTACAGGGGGAGATAACTATGGCTACACCTTC. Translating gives CASSRTGGDNYGYTF.

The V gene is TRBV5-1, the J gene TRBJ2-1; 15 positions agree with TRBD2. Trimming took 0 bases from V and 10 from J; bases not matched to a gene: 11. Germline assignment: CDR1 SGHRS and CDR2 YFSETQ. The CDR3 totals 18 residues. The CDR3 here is CASSLEAIGLAGGVEQFF. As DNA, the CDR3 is TGCGCCAGCAGCTTGGAGGCCATCGGACTAGCGGGGGGGGTCGAGCAGTTCTTC.

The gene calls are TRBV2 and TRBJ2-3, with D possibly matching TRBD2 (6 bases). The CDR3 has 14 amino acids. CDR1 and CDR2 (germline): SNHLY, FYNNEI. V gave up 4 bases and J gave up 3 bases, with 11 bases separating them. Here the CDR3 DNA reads TGTGCCAGCAGTGCGGCGGGAACTACAGATACGCAGTATTTT. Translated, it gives CASSAAGTTDTQYF.